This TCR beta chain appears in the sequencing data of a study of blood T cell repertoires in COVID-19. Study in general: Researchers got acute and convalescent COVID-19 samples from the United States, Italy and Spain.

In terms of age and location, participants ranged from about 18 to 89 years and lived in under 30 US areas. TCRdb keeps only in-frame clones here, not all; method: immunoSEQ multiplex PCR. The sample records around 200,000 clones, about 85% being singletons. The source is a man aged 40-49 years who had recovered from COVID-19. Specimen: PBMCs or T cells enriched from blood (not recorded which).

The CDR3 DNA sequence: TGTGCCAGCAGCGCCGGGGGGGATACCTATAACTATGGCTACACCTTC. This sequence encodes CASSAGGDTYNYGYTF. The chain links TRBV9 to TRBJ1-2, with D tentatively TRBD1 (5 bases). CDR1 is SGDLS and CDR2 is YYNGEE in the germline V gene. The CDR3 is 16 residues long. Trimming left V 3 bases short and J 1 base short, with 16 bases between.